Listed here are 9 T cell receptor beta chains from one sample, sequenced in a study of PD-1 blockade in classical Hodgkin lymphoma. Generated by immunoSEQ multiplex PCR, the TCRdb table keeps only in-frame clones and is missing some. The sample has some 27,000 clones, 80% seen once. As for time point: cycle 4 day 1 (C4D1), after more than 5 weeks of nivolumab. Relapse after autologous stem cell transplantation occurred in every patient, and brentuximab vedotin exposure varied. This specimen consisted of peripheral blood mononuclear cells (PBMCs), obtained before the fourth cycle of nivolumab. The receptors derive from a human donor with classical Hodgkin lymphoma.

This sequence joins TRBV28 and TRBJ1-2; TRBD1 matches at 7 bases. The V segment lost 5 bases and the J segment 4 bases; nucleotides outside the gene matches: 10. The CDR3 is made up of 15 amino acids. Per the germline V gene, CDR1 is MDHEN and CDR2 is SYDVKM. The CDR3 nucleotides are TGTGCCAGCAGTCCGCAAGCGACAGGGACCTATGGCTACACCTTC. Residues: CASSPQATGTYGYTF.

DNA of the CDR3: TGTGCCAGCAGTTTAGCGGGAGACTCAGATACGCAGTATTTT. Its translation: CASSLAGDSDTQYF. The gene calls are TRBV28 and TRBJ2-3; 7 bases agree with TRBD2. This CDR3 is built from 14 residues. Germline-derived CDR1 and CDR2 are MDHEN and SYDVKM. The junction had 3 bases not matched to a gene; V was cut back by 2 bases and J by 4 bases.

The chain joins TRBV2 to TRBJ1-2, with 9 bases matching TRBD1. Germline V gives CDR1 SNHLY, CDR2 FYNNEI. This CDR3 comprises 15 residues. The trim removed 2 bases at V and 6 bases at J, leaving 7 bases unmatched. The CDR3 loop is CASSELRQGGNGYTF. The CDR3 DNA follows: TGTGCCAGCAGTGAATTACGACAGGGGGGGAATGGCTACACCTTC.

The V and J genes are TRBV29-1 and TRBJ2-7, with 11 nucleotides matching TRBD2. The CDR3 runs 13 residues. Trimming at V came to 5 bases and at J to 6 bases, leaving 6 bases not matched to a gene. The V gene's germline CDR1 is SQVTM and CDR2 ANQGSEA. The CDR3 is CSVRSGRASEQYF. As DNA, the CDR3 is TGCAGCGTTCGTAGCGGGAGGGCCTCCGAGCAGTACTTC.

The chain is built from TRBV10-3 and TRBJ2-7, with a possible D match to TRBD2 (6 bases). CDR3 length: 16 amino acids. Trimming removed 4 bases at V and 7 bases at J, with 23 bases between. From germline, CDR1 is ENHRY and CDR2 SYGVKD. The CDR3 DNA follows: TGTGCCATCAGTGCCGCCTCATTGGCGGGGATTGGGGAGCAGTACTTC. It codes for CAISAASLAGIGEQYF.

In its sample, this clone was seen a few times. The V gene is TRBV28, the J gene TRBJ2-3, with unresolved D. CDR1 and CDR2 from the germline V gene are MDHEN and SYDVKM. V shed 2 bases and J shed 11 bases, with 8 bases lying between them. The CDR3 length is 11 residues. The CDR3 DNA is TGTGCCAGCAGTTTAGGGCTGGAGCAGTATTTT. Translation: CASSLGLEQYF.

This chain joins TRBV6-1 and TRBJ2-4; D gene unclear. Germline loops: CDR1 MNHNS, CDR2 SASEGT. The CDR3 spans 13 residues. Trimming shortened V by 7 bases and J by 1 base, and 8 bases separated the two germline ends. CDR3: CASMTLAKNIQYF. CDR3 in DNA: TGTGCCAGCATGACATTGGCCAAAAACATTCAGTACTTC.

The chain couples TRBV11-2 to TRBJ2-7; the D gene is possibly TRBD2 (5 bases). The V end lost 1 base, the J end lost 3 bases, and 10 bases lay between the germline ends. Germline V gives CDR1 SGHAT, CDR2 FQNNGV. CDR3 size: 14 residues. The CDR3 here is CASSLVSGLYEQYF. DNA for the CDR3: TGTGCCAGCAGCTTAGTTTCAGGACTCTACGAGCAGTACTTC.

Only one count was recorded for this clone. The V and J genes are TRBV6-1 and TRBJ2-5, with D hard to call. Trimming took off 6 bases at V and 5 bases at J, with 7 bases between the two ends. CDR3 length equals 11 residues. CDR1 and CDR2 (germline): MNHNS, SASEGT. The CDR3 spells CASRVGETQYF. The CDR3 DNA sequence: TGTGCCAGCAGGGTAGGGGAGACCCAGTACTTC.